The present T cell receptor (beta chain) was sequenced within a study of HIV-infected patients and healthy controls. The germline V gene encodes CDR1 SQVTM and CDR2 ANQGSEA. The V end was cut by 7 bases, the J end by 1 base, with 17 bases between. This CDR3 spans 15 amino acids. A single record per CDR3 protein comes from TCRdb applying MiXCR to the 5' RACE reads. The sample shows 15,000 to 20,000 distinct CDR3 sequences, roughly 19% of them seen only once. The chain employs TRBV29-1 and TRBJ2-1; maybe TRBD1 (7 bases). The clonotype originates from a human donor in good health. The sequenced sample consisted of CD8+ T cells from blood. The CDR3 bases are TGCAGCGCCGGAGGGACAGTGTATTCCTACAATGAGCAGTTCTTC. This encodes CSAGGTVYSYNEQFF.